This is a list of T cell receptor beta chains from one sample in a study of response to subunit inactivated influenza vaccine. TCRdb redid the calling of the RT-PCR reads with MiXCR, one entry per CDR3 protein. Among roughly 650,000 distinct CDR3 sequences listed, approximately 15% were seen once. Sample: PBMCs from blood, taken 14 to 15 days before vaccination. The receptors come from a man aged 50-60 years who received an inactivated influenza vaccine. Each CDR3 is given with its conserved first and last residue. Each record gives: clone size, D gene, J gene, V gene, CDR3 protein, CDR3 DNA. D genes are given only for firm matches. Only some rows state a clone size, as once, few, many or a class for expanded clones.

many,.,TRBJ1-4,TRBV29-1,CSVGQREKLFF,TGCAGCGTTGGACAGCGGGAAAAACTGTTTTTT
many,TRBD2,TRBJ2-2,TRBV30,CASGTSGRDGELFF,TGTGCCTCCGGGACTAGCGGACGAGACGGGGAGCTGTTTTTT
few,.,TRBJ1-1,TRBV29-1,CSVTSGRNTEAFF,TGCAGCGTTACCTCGGGGAGGAACACTGAAGCTTTCTTT
few,.,TRBJ2-7,TRBV6-1,CASTDGAASYEQYF,TGTGCCAGCACCGACGGGGCAGCCTCCTACGAGCAGTACTTC
.,.,TRBJ1-4,TRBV7-9,CASSLEAWGDEKLFF,TGTGCCAGCAGCTTAGAGGCCTGGGGAGACGAAAAACTGTTTTTT
.,.,TRBJ1-5,TRBV30,CAWSVMGQPQHF,TGTGCCTGGAGTGTAATGGGTCAGCCCCAGCATTTT
few,.,TRBJ2-6,TRBV28,CASRITREAGANVLTF,TGTGCCAGCAGGATCACCAGGGAGGCTGGGGCCAACGTCCTGACTTTC
.,.,TRBJ2-7,TRBV6-2/TRBV6-3,CASKVTVSSYEQYF,TGTGCCAGCAAGGTTACGGTGAGCTCCTACGAGCAGTACTTC
.,TRBD1,TRBJ2-1,TRBV24-1,CATSDLGQGADEQFF,TGTGCCACCAGTGATCTGGGACAGGGGGCGGATGAGCAGTTCTTC
few,TRBD1,TRBJ2-5,TRBV29-1,CSATGEQETQYF,TGCAGCGCAACAGGGGAACAAGAGACCCAGTACTTC
few,.,TRBJ1-3,TRBV6-5,CASSYSRFRGNTIYF,TGTGCCAGCAGTTACTCGAGATTTAGAGGAAACACCATATATTTT
few,.,TRBJ2-7,TRBV4-2,CASSHNRPEGQYF,TGTGCCAGCAGCCACAACAGGCCGGAGGGGCAGTACTTC
.,.,TRBJ2-1,TRBV11-2,CASSLNPGGYNEQFF,TGTGCCAGCAGCTTAAACCCCGGAGGCTACAATGAGCAGTTCTTC
.,.,TRBJ1-5,TRBV12-3/TRBV12-4,CASSPDHSNQPQHF,TGTGCCAGCAGTCCGGACCATAGCAATCAGCCCCAGCATTTT